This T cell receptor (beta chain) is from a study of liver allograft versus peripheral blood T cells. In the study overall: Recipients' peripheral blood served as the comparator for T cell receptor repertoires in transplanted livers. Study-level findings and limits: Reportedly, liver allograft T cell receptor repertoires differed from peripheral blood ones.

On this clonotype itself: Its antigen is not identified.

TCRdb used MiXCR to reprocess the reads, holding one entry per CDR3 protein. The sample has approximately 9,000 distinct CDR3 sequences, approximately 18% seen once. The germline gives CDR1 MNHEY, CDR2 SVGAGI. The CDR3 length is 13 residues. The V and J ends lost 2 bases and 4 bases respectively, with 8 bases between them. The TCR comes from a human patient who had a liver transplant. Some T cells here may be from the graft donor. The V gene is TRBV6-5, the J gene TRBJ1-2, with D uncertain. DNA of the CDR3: TGTGCCAGCAGTTACGGTGGGGTCTATGGCTACACCTTC. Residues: CASSYGGVYGYTF.